The rows below give T cell receptor beta chains drawn from one sample of a study of cytomegalovirus exposure and HLA in healthy donors. The method was immunoSEQ multiplex PCR; TCRdb's version includes in-frame clones alone and lacks a portion of them. The sample comprises some 120,000 clones, roughly 80% of which are singletons, and around 1.8% rests with the top ten. What was sequenced was PBMCs. These receptors came from a man younger than 35 in good health and CMV-seronegative. Each CDR3 is given without its conserved first and last residue. Each record gives: V gene, CDR3 length, CDR3 protein.

v_gene: TRBV12-5; len: 10; CDR3aa: ASGSDSGGAF
v_gene: TRBV15; len: 11; CDR3aa: ATSRDISYEQY
v_gene: TRBV5-1; len: 13; CDR3aa: ASSSVTGLSYEQY
v_gene: TRBV23-1; len: 13; CDR3aa: ASSQSEVMNTEAF
v_gene: TRBV4-2; len: 13; CDR3aa: ASSQPAGGRDEQY
v_gene: TRBV11-2; len: 11; CDR3aa: ASSRENSQPQH
v_gene: TRBV27; len: 16; CDR3aa: ASSSHTGLPSSYNEQF
v_gene: TRBV11-2; len: 11; CDR3aa: ASSLDERYEQY
v_gene: TRBV7-2; len: 12; CDR3aa: ASSLESVNTEAF
v_gene: TRBV29-1; len: 11; CDR3aa: SVRTAPNQPQH
v_gene: TRBV29-1; len: 10; CDR3aa: SVDGEGNTIY
v_gene: TRBV29-1; len: 11; CDR3aa: SAGLVVRDTQY
v_gene: TRBV7-3; len: 11; CDR3aa: ASSQGGGGGYT
v_gene: TRBV27; len: 17; CDR3aa: ASSLRPPRQGMGNQPQH
v_gene: TRBV9; len: 14; CDR3aa: ASSVGAGGRTTEAF
v_gene: TRBV11-2; len: 13; CDR3aa: ASSGWGHSYNEQF
v_gene: TRBV27; len: 12; CDR3aa: ASSLYQGNYEQY
v_gene: TRBV6-1; len: 12; CDR3aa: ASSGGAQNEKLF
v_gene: TRBV6-6; len: 12; CDR3aa: ASSYPDNTYEQY
v_gene: TRBV5-6; len: 13; CDR3aa: ASSSSEATNEKLF
v_gene: TRBV29-1; len: 12; CDR3aa: SVLASSGANVLT
v_gene: TRBV19; len: 12; CDR3aa: ASSGWVSTDEQF
v_gene: TRBV2; len: 13; CDR3aa: ASTQQGTSVNTIY
v_gene: TRBV9; len: 12; CDR3aa: ASSPPGRGHEQF
v_gene: TRBV14; len: 14; CDR3aa: ASSQGTGFNTGELF
v_gene: TRBV7-9; len: 14; CDR3aa: ASSSTSGGLNTEAF
v_gene: TRBV11-2; len: 11; CDR3aa: ASSLEPQVGYT
v_gene: TRBV4-1; len: 13; CDR3aa: ASSQLQGADWELF
v_gene: TRBV5-1; len: 10; CDR3aa: ASRQGRGTIY
v_gene: TRBV13; len: 11; CDR3aa: ASSLGGDTEAF
v_gene: TRBV5-4; len: 12; CDR3aa: ASSFGQGATEAF
v_gene: TRBV7-9; len: 13; CDR3aa: ASSANLQGATGYT
v_gene: TRBV14; len: 11; CDR3aa: ASSPDPGGEQY
v_gene: TRBV6-4; len: 12; CDR3aa: ASSDSGGANEQF
v_gene: TRBV7-9; len: 13; CDR3aa: ASSSPGGATNEQF
v_gene: TRBV6-1; len: 10; CDR3aa: ASTETGNIQY
v_gene: TRBV15; len: 14; CDR3aa: ATSRGPGGPSYEQY
v_gene: TRBV19; len: 13; CDR3aa: ASSPLRTGTGEQY
v_gene: TRBV9; len: 8; CDR3aa: ASSVEHNP
v_gene: TRBV7-3; len: 12; CDR3aa: ASSLWTVNTEAF
v_gene: TRBV7-9; len: 15; CDR3aa: ASGGVGSEASTDTQY
v_gene: TRBV19; len: 13; CDR3aa: ASSGFHSKNTEAF
v_gene: TRBV4-2; len: 15; CDR3aa: ASSQDSASGAYNEQF
v_gene: TRBV7-9; len: 13; CDR3aa: ASSPQGNQRNTIY
v_gene: TRBV5-4; len: 14; CDR3aa: ASSLLGGRSEETQY
v_gene: TRBV18; len: 10; CDR3aa: ASSLKNTEAF
v_gene: TRBV15; len: 16; CDR3aa: ATSRGVGMFQDTGELF
v_gene: TRBV5-1; len: 13; CDR3aa: ASTSGGGNTDTQY
v_gene: TRBV11-2; len: 14; CDR3aa: ASSLWGEGEADTQY
v_gene: TRBV9; len: 10; CDR3aa: ASSFLGDEQF